The T cell receptor (beta chain) described here comes from a study of T cells in Graves' hyperthyroidism and ophthalmopathy. Diagnoses rested on clinical symptoms, serum thyroxine and TRAb, thyroid ultrasound and orbital computed tomography. The PBMCs were sourced from fresh peripheral blood (about 9.7 ml). Findings and caveats of the study: Model-based prediction identified ophthalmopathy a median roughly six months prior to its onset. Most thyroid clonotypes with frequency above 0.001 were detected in blood.

The investigators amplified TCR beta CDR3 regions from RNA transcripts. First-round RT-PCR of the TCR CDR3 relied on the HTBI primer set. TCRdb fed the multiplex PCR reads into MiXCR, producing one record per CDR3 protein. The sample carries around 620,000 distinct CDR3 sequences, approximately 15% recorded once. This clonotype has a count of ten or more. The antigen is unknown. The sequence came from a woman younger than 30 with Graves' ophthalmopathy. Specimen: blood.

The CDR3 is CASSEAMTYGYTF. For the CDR3, the DNA is TGTGCCAGCAGTGAAGCTATGACCTATGGCTACACCTTC. The chain recombines TRBV6-1 with TRBJ1-2; no definite D call. The CDR3 loop spans 13 amino acids. Germline CDR1 is MNHNS and CDR2 is SASEGT. V dropped 0 bases and J dropped 4 bases, with 6 bases sitting between them.